This T cell receptor beta chain was sequenced in a study of T cells expressing NK-cell markers. Study context: Sorted CD3+CD56+NKG2C+, CD3+CD56+NKG2C- and CD3+CD56-NKG2C+ T cells supplied TCR beta repertoires. General study results and limits: There were four donors in whom these clonotypes also led the CD3+CD56-NKG2C+ fraction.

CDR3 size: 18 residues. Turning to this clonotype: Its antigen is currently unknown.

TCRdb derives one entry per CDR3 protein from the 5' RACE reads, leaving out DNA. The table lists 200,000 to 300,000 distinct CDR3 sequences. The J gene is TRBJ2-3, the V gene TRBV23-1; TCRdb returns TRBD1, unconfirmable since there is no DNA. TRBV23-1 falls under the ORF class, with uncertain function. Input material: blood T cells: a sorted CD56 or NKG2C T cell subset, CD4+ or CD8+ T cells, or bulk PBMC T cells (not recorded which). The receptor was derived from a man aged 18-30 years in good health. The CDR3 loop reads CASSQERGGGGCTDTQYF.